This T cell receptor (beta chain) came from a study of response to subunit inactivated influenza vaccine. Study-level findings and limits: Seasonal influenza vaccination, on each occasion, was suggested by the authors to recruit few new T cells.

The V gene's germline CDR1 is SEHNR and CDR2 FQNEAQ (reference sequence). Trimming removed 3 bases at V and 1 base at J, with 14 bases between. CDR3 length: 16 residues. TCRdb itself ran the RT-PCR reads through MiXCR, one entry per CDR3 protein. The data show about 520,000 distinct CDR3 sequences, with approximately 24% seen just once and under 2.5% held by the top ten. This clonotype was seen only a few times. The antigen is undetermined. The receptor was derived from a man aged 50 to 60 who received an inactivated influenza vaccine. Source: CD4+ T cells sorted from PBMCs, taken about 5 days after vaccination. The V and J genes are TRBV7-9 and TRBJ2-3; D remains ambiguous. DNA for the CDR3: TGTGCCAGCAGCTTTTCTAGGCGCCCCCGCACAGATACGCAGTATTTT. Its protein is CASSFSRRPRTDTQYF.